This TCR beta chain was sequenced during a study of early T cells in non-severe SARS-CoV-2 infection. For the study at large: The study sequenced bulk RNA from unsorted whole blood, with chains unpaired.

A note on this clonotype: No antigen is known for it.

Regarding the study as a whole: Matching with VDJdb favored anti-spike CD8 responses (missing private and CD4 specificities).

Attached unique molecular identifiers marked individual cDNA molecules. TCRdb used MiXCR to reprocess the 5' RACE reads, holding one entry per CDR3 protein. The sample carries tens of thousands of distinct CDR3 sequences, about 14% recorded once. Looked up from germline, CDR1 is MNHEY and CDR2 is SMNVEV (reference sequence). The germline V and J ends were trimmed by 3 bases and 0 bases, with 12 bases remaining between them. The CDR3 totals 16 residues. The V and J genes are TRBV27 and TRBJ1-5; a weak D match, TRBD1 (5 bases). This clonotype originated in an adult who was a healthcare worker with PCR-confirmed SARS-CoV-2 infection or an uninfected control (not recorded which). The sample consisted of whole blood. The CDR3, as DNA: TGTGCCAGCAGTTTTAGCGCGGGGGTTAGCAATCAGCCCCAGCATTTT. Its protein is CASSFSAGVSNQPQHF.